This T cell receptor (beta chain) comes out of a study of T cell repertoires in cytomegalovirus infection. Study summary: Based on public TCR beta signatures, there were indications of CMV infection and of a matching HLA type.

General study points: HLA-C-restricted, CMV-specific TCR beta clonotypes were dominant ex vivo.

This CDR3 region has 14 residues. V was pared by 6 bases and J by 4 bases, with 7 bases of the junction left unmatched. Per the germline V gene, CDR1 is MDHEN and CDR2 is SYDVKM. Points on this clonotype: The target antigen is unknown.

TCRdb analysed the reads with MiXCR anew, one entry per CDR3 protein. The data show about 150,000 distinct CDR3 sequences, around 24% seen once. The sequencing input was PBMCs. The sequence was obtained from a human donor in good health (CMV status not recorded). Some clones in this sample may be carry-over from other donors' samples. This rearrangement joins TRBV28 to TRBJ1-2; TRBD1 aligns across 8 bases. CDR3 DNA sequence: TGTGCCAGCAGACTCCCAGGGGGCATCTATGGCTACACCTTC. Its translation: CASRLPGGIYGYTF.